The clone carrying this T cell receptor beta chain was counted once. The antigen is undetermined. Trimming cost V 6 bases and J 8 bases, with 13 bases left between them. This CDR3 has 11 residues. The germline V gene encodes CDR1 GTSNPN and CDR2 SVGIG (reference sequence). The record originates from a study of T-cell reconstitution after alpha-beta-depleted transplantation in children. Study findings and constraints: From newly produced T cells came most of the T-cell counts and diversity one year after transplant. Reportedly, roughly two months post-transplant, alpha-beta T cells arose from several hundred expanded graft clones. At day 60, the high TCRbeta diversity found in some patients originated from recipient T cells and thymic progenitors that had survived.

During its preparation, the TCRbeta library received unique molecular identifiers. TCRdb ran MiXCR on the PCR reads and lists one entry per CDR3 protein. This table has about 610,000 distinct CDR3 sequences, more than 20% appearing once. The chain recombines TRBV30 with TRBJ1-2; no firm D call. The sequences come from PBMCs, collected before TCRalphabeta/CD19-depleted stem cell transplant. The source of this sequence is a boy younger than two with Wiskott-Aldrich syndrome, due to receive a stem cell transplant. CDR3 amino acids: CACDRGGGYTF. For the CDR3, the DNA is TGTGCCTGTGACCGTGGTGGGGGCTACACCTTC.